Following are 22 T cell receptor beta chains from one sample sequenced in a study of cytomegalovirus exposure and HLA in healthy donors. In the PCR, 60 Vbeta and 13 Jbeta primers were used. TCRdb's copy holds only in-frame clones and misses some; the assay was immunoSEQ multiplex PCR. The sample carries 100,000 or so clones, about three quarters recorded once. The sample was PBMCs. These receptors were obtained from a female donor in good health and CMV-seronegative.

The CDR3 sequence: CASSVAWGGAPDTQYF. The CDR3 DNA reads TGTGCCAGCAGCGTAGCTTGGGGGGGGGCTCCAGATACGCAGTATTTT. The chain uses TRBV9 and TRBJ2-3, with a weak D call TRBD2 (7 bases). V lost 0 bases and J 4 bases, leaving 15 bases between the germline ends. The CDR3 runs to 16 residues. Germline CDR1 is SGDLS and CDR2 is YYNGEE.

The CDR3 DNA is TGTGCCAGCAGGGCAGGGGGCGCTGGGGATGGCTACACCTTC. This encodes CASRAGGAGDGYTF. This chain links TRBV6-6 with TRBJ1-2; 8 bases are shared with TRBD1. Trimming at V came to 6 bases and at J to 6 bases, leaving 9 bases not matched to a gene. This CDR3 has 14 amino acids. Germline CDR1 MNHNY, CDR2 SVGAGI (reference sequence).

The chain carries TRBV6-6 and TRBJ2-5, with D tentatively TRBD1 (5 bases). The CDR3 is made up of 15 amino acids. V lost 6 bases and J 5 bases, leaving 19 bases between the germline ends. In germline, CDR1 is MNHNY, CDR2 SVGAGI (reference sequence). DNA of the CDR3: TGTGCCAGCAGCGACAAGGGGCTGAGAGCCGAGACCCAGTACTTC. Its translation: CASSDKGLRAETQYF.

In nucleotides, the CDR3 is TGCGCCAGCAGCTTGAGGGGGTTGAGCACAGATACGCAGTATTTT. Amino acids: CASSLRGLSTDTQYF. V is TRBV5-1 and J is TRBJ2-3; weak D call: TRBD1 (6 bases). Germline loops: CDR1 SGHRS, CDR2 YFSETQ. CDR3 length equals 15 residues. V shed 1 base and J shed 0 bases, with 9 bases lying between them.

The chain carries TRBV9 and TRBJ2-2; 7 bases are a match to TRBD1. Germline V CDR1 and CDR2: SGDLS, YYNGEE. V lost 2 bases to trimming and J lost 3 bases; unmatched junction nucleotides: 1. The CDR3 sequence is 14 residues long. CDR3: CASSVQGDTGELFF. DNA of the CDR3: TGTGCCAGCAGCGTCCAGGGGGACACCGGGGAGCTGTTTTTT.

The CDR3: CASSSGQGAGETQYF. The CDR3, as DNA: TGTGCCAGCAGTTCGGGACAGGGGGCGGGGGAGACCCAGTACTTC. This rearrangement joins TRBV5-6 to TRBJ2-5; 12 bases map to TRBD1. Trimming took 5 bases from V and 5 from J; bases not matched to a gene: 7. CDR1 is SGHDT and CDR2 is YYEEEE in the germline V gene. The CDR3 sequence is 15 residues long.

J is TRBJ2-3 and V is TRBV7-3, with TRBD2 matching over 8 bases. The CDR3 spans 13 residues. The V gene's germline CDR1 is SGHTA and CDR2 FQGTGA. V gave up 3 bases and J gave up 5 bases; unmatched junction bases: 1. The CDR3 DNA reads as TGTGCCAGCAGCTTCGGGGGGGTAGATACGCAGTATTTT. Its protein is CASSFGGVDTQYF.

The J gene is TRBJ1-5, the V gene TRBV28; 7 nucleotides match TRBD1. The CDR3 sequence is 14 residues long. V dropped 5 bases and J dropped 6; count of bases not matched to a gene: 7. Per the germline V gene, CDR1 is MDHEN and CDR2 is SYDVKM. CDR3 amino acids: CASSPQGWLQPQHF. The CDR3 DNA follows: TGTGCCAGCAGTCCACAGGGGTGGCTTCAGCCCCAGCATTTT.

The chain couples TRBV29-1 to TRBJ2-7, with D maybe TRBD1 (7 bases). Germline values: CDR1 SQVTM, CDR2 ANQGSEA. V lost 7 bases to trimming and J lost 6 bases, with 16 bases between them. There are 12 residues in the CDR3. The CDR3 region is CSGGPQGGEQYF. In DNA form, the CDR3 reads TGCAGCGGGGGGCCGCAGGGGGGCGAGCAGTACTTC.

The chain is built from TRBV4-3 and TRBJ2-2; no definite D call. The CDR3 has 18 amino acids. The ends were cut back, 1 base at V and 6 bases at J, with 21 bases in the middle. In germline, CDR1 is LGHNA, CDR2 YSLEER. The CDR3 coding sequence is TGCGCCAGCAGCCAAGCTGTAAGCATTGAAAGTCGGGCCGGGGAGCTGTTTTTT. Its translation is CASSQAVSIESRAGELFF.

The chain is built from TRBV15 and TRBJ1-1; 10 bases are shared with TRBD1. The CDR3 has 15 amino acids. After removal of 3 bases from V and 4 bases from J, the junction contained 5 bases not matched to a gene. Germline V gene data show CDR1 as LNHNV and CDR2 as YYDKDF (reference sequence). The CDR3 DNA reads TGTGCCACCAGCAGGCGACAGGGGGCGAGCACTGAAGCTTTCTTT. Translating gives CATSRRQGASTEAFF.

This chain's CDR3 is CASSVTSGQGGTEAFF. CDR3 nucleotide sequence: TGCGCCAGCAGTGTAACATCGGGACAGGGAGGAACTGAAGCTTTCTTT. The chain joins TRBV4-3 to TRBJ1-1, with 9 bases identical to TRBD1. There are 16 residues in the CDR3. Germline lookup yields CDR1 LGHNA and CDR2 YSLEER. V was clipped by 6 bases and J by 5 bases; unmatched bases: 13.

The chain uses TRBV6-1 and TRBJ1-1; 7 nucleotides line up with TRBD1. V lost 8 bases, J lost 3 bases, and 6 bases stayed unmatched. Germline CDR1 is MNHNS and CDR2 is SASEGT. The CDR3 sequence is 13 residues long. The CDR3 loop reads CASAYRGDTEAFF. Here the CDR3 DNA reads TGTGCCAGCGCCTACAGGGGAGACACTGAAGCTTTCTTT.

The chain links TRBV5-8 to TRBJ2-5; maybe TRBD1 (7 bases). The V gene lost 6 bases and the J gene lost 5 bases, with 14 bases spanning the gap. This CDR3 is 13 amino acids long. Germline loops: CDR1 SGHTS, CDR2 YDEGEE. The CDR3 coding sequence is TGTGCCAGCATCCGGAGGGGGCACGAGACCCAGTACTTC. It translates to CASIRRGHETQYF.

This sequence joins TRBV10-3 and TRBJ2-5, with D maybe TRBD2 (6 bases). CDR3 size: 12 residues. Trimming took off 8 bases at V and 2 bases at J, with 9 bases between the two ends. The germline V gene encodes CDR1 ENHRY and CDR2 SYGVKD. The DNA for the CDR3 is TGTGCCATCGGTCGGGGGCAAGAGACCCAGTACTTC. Protein sequence: CAIGRGQETQYF.

This chain joins TRBV9 and TRBJ1-2, with 10 bases matching TRBD1. CDR1 and CDR2 from the germline V gene are SGDLS and YYNGEE. V shed 0 bases and J 8 bases; nucleotides not matched to a gene: 4. The CDR3 sequence is 14 residues long. The CDR3 DNA follows: TGTGCCAGCAGCGTAGGGGGGACAGGGGTCGGCTACACCTTC. Amino acids: CASSVGGTGVGYTF.

The genes are TRBV11-3 and TRBJ2-5; 8 bases map to TRBD2. The V gene end was trimmed by 1 base and the J gene end by 2 bases; junction bases not matched to a gene: 0. CDR3 length: 14 residues. Germline-derived CDR1 and CDR2 are SGHNT and YENEEA. The CDR3 loop is CASSLAGGQETQYF. CDR3 in DNA: TGTGCCAGCAGCTTAGCGGGGGGGCAAGAGACCCAGTACTTC.

The rearrangement joins TRBV10-3 to TRBJ2-2; 10 bases map to TRBD1. The germline V gene has CDR1 ENHRY and CDR2 SYGVKD. Trimming at V came to 5 bases and at J to 6 bases, leaving 12 bases not matched to a gene. This CDR3 contains 17 residues. The CDR3 spells CAISSPGDRGVAGELFF. CDR3 in DNA: TGTGCCATCAGTTCGCCGGGGGACAGGGGAGTCGCCGGGGAGCTGTTTTTT.

The chain carries TRBV4-1 and TRBJ1-1; tentative D call: TRBD1 (6 bases). The germline V gene has CDR1 MGHRA and CDR2 YSYEKL. With 4 bases removed from V and 1 base from J, the gap between germline ends came to 7 bases. The CDR3 length is 13 residues. CDR3 in DNA: TGCGCCAGCAGCCTAGGGGGGAACACTGAAGCTTTCTTT. It yields the protein CASSLGGNTEAFF.

The CDR3, as DNA: TGTGCCAGCAGCGCGGGACAGGGGGCTGGCAATGAGCAGTTCTTC. It yields the protein CASSAGQGAGNEQFF. The rearrangement joins TRBV11-3 to TRBJ2-1; 12 bases fit TRBD1. The CDR3 totals 15 residues. The V segment lost 5 bases and the J segment 6 bases; nucleotides outside the gene matches: 5. From germline, CDR1 is SGHNT and CDR2 YENEEA.

The chain employs TRBV29-1 and TRBJ1-2; perhaps TRBD1 as D (6 bases). CDR1 is SQVTM, CDR2 ANQGSEA, per germline. The V end lost 3 bases, the J end lost 6 bases, and 11 bases lay between the germline ends. This CDR3 is 12 amino acids long. Written as DNA, the CDR3 is TGCAGCGTTGATCCAGGGGTTGATGGCTACACCTTC. This codes for CSVDPGVDGYTF.

The J gene is TRBJ2-3, the V gene TRBV9, with 8 bases fitting TRBD1. Unmatched junction bases numbered 4, after V lost 0 bases and J lost 1 base. The germline V gene has CDR1 SGDLS and CDR2 YYNGEE. The CDR3 contains 16 residues. The CDR3 sequence: CASSVGAGGRTDTQYF. In nucleotides, the CDR3 is TGTGCCAGCAGCGTAGGGGCAGGGGGCCGCACAGATACGCAGTATTTT.